The sequence of this TCR beta chain was determined in a study of T cell responses to AZD1222 COVID-19 vaccine. The trim removed 5 bases at V and 10 bases at J, leaving 5 bases unmatched. The germline V gene encodes CDR1 GTSNPN and CDR2 SVGIG (reference sequence). The CDR3 sequence is 13 residues long. The method was immunoSEQ multiplex PCR; TCRdb's version includes in-frame clones alone and lacks a portion of them. The table includes around 170,000 clones, about 91% detected once. Points from the study as a whole: Only a handful of AZD1222 recipients, roughly six in all, had baseline seropositivity.

On this clone: Its antigen is not known.

The sequencing here drew on peripheral blood, taken 28 days after the second AZD1222 dose. The clonotype comes from an adult who received the AZD1222 COVID-19 vaccine. This chain uses TRBV30 with TRBJ1-6, with 10 bases lining up with TRBD1. DNA of the CDR3: TGTGCCTGGGCCGGACAGGGGGACTCACCCCTCCACTTT. It encodes CAWAGQGDSPLHF.